In this sample, the clone carrying this T cell receptor beta chain turned up a few times. Its target is unknown. These data originate in a study of type 1 and type 2 diabetes patients. In germline, CDR1 is SSHAT, CDR2 FNYEAQ (reference sequence). The CDR3 runs to 16 residues. The V segment lost 5 bases and the J segment 7 bases; nucleotides outside the gene matches: 11. PCR was run on genomic DNA. Amplification of the beta chain CDR3 used 30 forward and 13 reverse multiplex primers. Using its own MiXCR run on the multiplex PCR reads, TCRdb lists one record per CDR3 protein. Altogether a few hundred thousand distinct CDR3 sequences are present, over 45% being singletons, with the ten largest covering approximately 14%. General study findings and limits: Groups were not age- or gender-matched, which may bias interpretation.

Sequencing used peripheral blood mononuclear cells (PBMCs). The receptor was isolated from a man aged 18 to 35 with type 2 diabetes. The rearrangement joins TRBV7-7 to TRBJ2-2; TRBD2 aligns across 9 bases. The CDR3 loop reads CASSPGTSPGSGELFF. CDR3 coding DNA: TGTGCCAGCAGCCCGGGGACTAGCCCTGGGAGCGGGGAGCTGTTTTTT.